The 22 T cell receptor beta chains in this list originate from one sample, sequenced in a study of T cell responses to AZD1222 COVID-19 vaccine. This table comes from immunoSEQ multiplex PCR, and its TCRdb copy is limited to in-frame clones, with some not included. The top ten hold about 2.7% of the sample, which has 75,000 to 95,000 clones, roughly 89% seen once. Sequenced here: peripheral blood, sampled on day 0 of MenACWY control vaccination. The receptors were gathered from an adult in good health.

The V call is TRBV5-6, the J call TRBJ1-2, with D perhaps matching TRBD1 (5 bases). CDR1 is SGHDT and CDR2 is YYEEEE in the germline V gene. With 3 bases removed from V and 2 bases from J, the gap between germline ends came to 20 bases. This CDR3 contains 17 residues. In DNA form, the CDR3 reads TGTGCCAGCAGCTGGCGGAAGATGATGGGACGGAACTATGGCTACACCTTC. Its protein is CASSWRKMMGRNYGYTF.

The chain uses TRBV6-2 or TRBV6-3 and TRBJ1-1; 8 bases line up with TRBD1. The CDR3 has 12 residues. V shed 5 bases, J shed 5 bases, and the junction held 1 base outside the gene matches. Germline V gene sequence: CDR1 MNHEY, CDR2 SVGEGT. The chain's CDR3 is CASSNRGTEAFF. CDR3 DNA: TGTGCCAGCAGTAACAGGGGGACTGAAGCTTTCTTT.

The chain is built from TRBV27 and TRBJ1-6; 7 bases map to TRBD1. Germline CDR1 MNHEY, CDR2 SMNVEV (reference sequence). V gave up 8 bases and J gave up 4 bases; unmatched junction bases: 8. CDR3 size: 15 residues. CDR3 loop: CASAKGAIYNSPLHF. In DNA, the CDR3 is TGTGCCAGCGCTAAGGGGGCGATATATAATTCACCCCTCCACTTT.

The rearrangement uses TRBV6-2 or TRBV6-3 and TRBJ1-5, with unresolved D. Germline V gene sequence: CDR1 MNHEY, CDR2 SVGEGT. V lost 4 bases and J 5 bases, leaving 15 bases between the germline ends. This CDR3 region has 15 residues. The CDR3, as DNA: TGTGCCAGCAGTTCACGTGGGGTCGGGTATCAGCCCCAGCATTTT. This codes for CASSSRGVGYQPQHF.

This chain links TRBV10-3 with TRBJ2-7, with D perhaps matching TRBD1 or TRBD2 (5 bases each). Germline values: CDR1 ENHRY, CDR2 SYGVKD. V lost 2 bases and J 0 bases, leaving 8 bases between the germline ends. The CDR3 contains 14 residues. In nucleotides, the CDR3 is TGTGCCATCAGTGAGGAGGGGCTCTCCTACGAGCAGTACTTC. Amino acids: CAISEEGLSYEQYF.

The chain employs TRBV10-1 and TRBJ2-3; unclear D gene. V lost 6 bases, J lost 7 bases, and 14 bases lay in between. The V gene's germline CDR1 is WNHNN and CDR2 SYGVQD (reference sequence). The CDR3 extends over 13 amino acids. Here the CDR3 DNA reads TGCGCCAGCAGCGCGGCAGAGCCATATACGCAGTATTTT. Amino acids: CASSAAEPYTQYF.

This sequence joins TRBV18 and TRBJ1-1; D remains unclear. V was shortened by 3 bases and J by 1 base, with 6 bases between the two germline ends. The CDR3 totals 13 residues. The V gene's germline CDR1 is KGHSH and CDR2 LQKENI. DNA of the CDR3: TGTGCCAGCTCACCTCAGGAGAACACTGAAGCTTTCTTT. It codes for CASSPQENTEAFF.

This chain uses TRBV18 with TRBJ1-1; D remains unclear. With 6 bases removed from V and 1 base from J, the gap between germline ends came to 15 bases. The CDR3 covers 15 residues. Germline V gene lookup returns CDR1 KGHSH and CDR2 LQKENI. DNA of the CDR3: TGTGCCAGCTCTGTCGAAGGGAGTTGGAACACTGAAGCTTTCTTT. It yields the protein CASSVEGSWNTEAFF.

As to this clone: This sample also contains other DNA sequences that code for the same CDR3. J is TRBJ1-1 and V is TRBV3-1 (or the pseudogene TRBV3-2), with D maybe TRBD1 (6 bases). Trimming shortened V by 5 bases and J by 7 bases, and 11 bases separated the two germline ends. The V gene's germline CDR1 is LGHDT and CDR2 YNNKEL (reference sequence). The CDR3 spans 12 residues. This CDR3 is CASSFLQGEAFF. CDR3 coding DNA: TGTGCCAGCAGCTTCCTACAGGGTGAAGCTTTCTTT.

This chain links TRBV5-1 with TRBJ1-4; D is ambiguous. This CDR3 has 14 residues. V was pared by 0 bases and J by 4 bases, with 7 bases between. In germline, CDR1 is SGHRS, CDR2 YFSETQ. The CDR3 region has the DNA TGCGCCAGCAGCTTGGGCACCAATAATGAAAAACTGTTTTTT. Translated, it gives CASSLGTNNEKLFF.

This chain joins TRBV28 and TRBJ1-2, with 7 bases matching TRBD1. The CDR3 consists of 12 residues. J lost 4 bases, V lost 7 bases, and 3 bases had no gene match. CDR1 is MDHEN, CDR2 SYDVKM, per germline. The CDR3 DNA is TGTGCCAGCAATACAGGGGCCTATGGCTACACCTTC. Its protein product is CASNTGAYGYTF.

This clone is a singleton in its sample. V is TRBV15 and J is TRBJ2-2; 13 nucleotides match TRBD2. CDR3 length equals 17 residues. Unmatched junction bases numbered 12, after V lost 8 bases and J lost 6 bases. Looked up from germline, CDR1 is LNHNV and CDR2 is YYDKDF (reference sequence). The DNA for the CDR3 is TGTGCCACCCCATCCAGGACTAGCGGGGGTTTATCCGGGGAGCTGTTTTTT. As protein: CATPSRTSGGLSGELFF.

The rearrangement links TRBV10-1 to TRBJ2-1, with D tentatively TRBD1 or TRBD2 (5 bases each). The germline CDR1 and CDR2 sequences are WNHNN and SYGVQD (reference sequence). The CDR3 consists of 16 residues. The ends were cut back, 4 bases at V and 0 bases at J, with 13 bases in the middle. Here the CDR3 reads CASSAGTHFSYNEQFF. In DNA, the CDR3 is TGCGCCAGCAGTGCCGGGACGCATTTCTCCTACAATGAGCAGTTCTTC.

The rearrangement links TRBV19 to TRBJ2-7; a possible D gene is TRBD1 (5 bases). Per germline, CDR1 LNHDA and CDR2 SQIVND (reference sequence). V was trimmed by 6 bases and J by 0 bases, leaving 15 bases between them. CDR3 size: 15 residues. The DNA of the CDR3 is TGTGCCAGTAGGACGGCTAGTCAGGGCTCCTACGAGCAGTACTTC. Amino acids: CASRTASQGSYEQYF. The full variable domain, in which reference TRBV19 and TRBJ2-7 provide the parts outside the CDR3, is DGGITQSPKYLFRKEGQNVTLSCEQNLNHDAMYWYRQDPGQGLRLIYYSQIVNDFQKGDIAEGYSVSREKKESFPLTVTSAQKNPTAFYLCASRTASQGSYEQYFGPGTRLTVT.

The V gene is TRBV4-1, the J gene TRBJ1-5; D is perhaps TRBD1 (5 bases). The V gene lost 1 base and the J gene lost 2 bases, with 15 bases spanning the gap. Germline V gene lookup returns CDR1 MGHRA and CDR2 YSYEKL. The CDR3 is made up of 17 amino acids. CDR3 region: CASSQASGFGGNQPQHF. In DNA, the CDR3 is TGCGCCAGCAGCCAAGCTTCAGGGTTCGGAGGCAATCAGCCCCAGCATTTT.

This rearrangement joins TRBV7-3 to TRBJ1-1; D gene unclear. Trimming took off 1 base at V and 3 bases at J, with 6 bases between the two ends. The CDR3 covers 13 residues. Per germline, CDR1 SGHTA and CDR2 FQGTGA. CDR3 residues: CASSLNEYTEAFF. The CDR3 DNA follows: TGTGCCAGCAGCTTAAACGAGTACACTGAAGCTTTCTTT. The full variable domain, rest sourced from reference TRBV7-3 and TRBJ1-1, is GAGVSQTPSNKVTEKGKYVELRCDPISGHTALYWYRQSLGQGPEFLIYFQGTGAADDSGLPNDRFFAVRPEGSVSTLKIQRTERGDSAVYLCASSLNEYTEAFFGQGTRLTVV.

V is TRBV20-1 and J is TRBJ1-2; D uncertain. CDR1 and CDR2 from the germline V gene are DFQATT and SNEGSKA (reference sequence). This CDR3 is 13 amino acids long. Trimming left V 3 bases short and J 2 bases short, with 10 bases between. The CDR3 loop is CSASSRSNYGYTF. The CDR3 nucleotides are TGCAGTGCTAGTTCACGTTCCAACTATGGCTACACCTTC.

This chain joins TRBV9 and TRBJ1-1; no clear D. V shed 0 bases and J shed 7 bases, with 10 bases lying between them. The CDR3 covers 13 residues. CDR1 and CDR2 (germline): SGDLS, YYNGEE. The CDR3 DNA is TGTGCCAGCAGCGTAGTAGGGAGAGTTGAAGCTTTCTTT. This gives the protein CASSVVGRVEAFF.

J is TRBJ2-6 and V is TRBV4-1; perhaps D is TRBD1 or TRBD2 (5 bases each). V was clipped by 4 bases and J by 0 bases, with 10 bases between them. Germline CDR1 MGHRA, CDR2 YSYEKL. This CDR3 spans 16 amino acids. CDR3 sequence: CASSRSGSSGANVLTF. The CDR3 DNA reads as TGCGCCAGCAGCCGTTCAGGGAGCTCTGGGGCCAACGTCCTGACTTTC.

This rearrangement joins TRBV7-2 to TRBJ2-1; 8 bases align to TRBD2. The CDR3 contains 15 residues. The germline V gene encodes CDR1 SGHTA and CDR2 FQGNSA. V was pared by 4 bases and J by 5 bases, with 7 bases of the junction left unmatched. The CDR3 protein is CASSWIGGANNEQFF. CDR3 nucleotides: TGTGCCAGCAGCTGGATCGGGGGGGCGAACAATGAGCAGTTCTTC.

This chain joins TRBV30 and TRBJ1-4; D ambiguous. This CDR3 has 13 residues. V lost 8 bases and J lost 4, with 14 bases in between. Germline V gene lookup returns CDR1 GTSNPN and CDR2 SVGIG (reference sequence). CDR3 protein: CARKGSVNEKLFF. For the CDR3, the DNA is TGTGCCCGGAAAGGAAGCGTTAATGAAAAACTGTTTTTT.

This chain links TRBV7-2 with TRBJ1-4; 9 positions agree with TRBD1. Germline CDR1 reads SGHTA; CDR2 reads FQGNSA. V gave up 0 bases and J gave up 3 bases; unmatched junction bases: 2. CDR3 size: 16 residues. The CDR3 sequence is CASSLATGGANEKLFF. The CDR3 bases are TGTGCCAGCAGCTTAGCGACAGGGGGGGCTAATGAAAAACTGTTTTTT.